Sequencing of this T cell receptor beta chain was carried out in a study of OX40 agonist ivuxolimab in advanced cancers. Turning to the overall study: Ivuxolimab was an agonistic, fully human IgG2 monoclonal antibody directed against OX40 (CD134), a costimulatory receptor. Intravenous ivuxolimab was administered to patients every 2 weeks at six dose levels: 0.01, 0.1, 0.3, 1.5, 3 and 10 mg/kg. Among the 52 dose-escalation patients, about 20 had hepatocellular carcinoma, roughly 15 melanoma, 9 renal cell carcinoma and 9 head and neck cancer. In the dose-escalation cohort, about four fifths of patients were male, and the mean age was roughly 60 years with a range of roughly 20 to 85. Patients were allowed to have had prior anti-PD-1, anti-PD-L1 or anti-CTLA-4 therapy, and 30% to 50% of the dose-escalation patients had previously received checkpoint inhibitors. Partial responses occurred in three dose-escalation patients: two with cutaneous melanoma and one with hepatocellular carcinoma. Peripheral TCRbeta sequencing aimed to test whether ivuxolimab altered TCR sequence diversity and caused clonal T-cell expansion. The monotherapy dose-escalation portion (N of about 47 patients) of the phase I ivuxolimab trial is reported in the paper. Summary of the overall study and its limitations: Low levels of normalized T-cell clonal expansion were also shown by some nonresponding patients. Clonal expansion of both CD4+ and CD8+ blood T cells was observed from baseline to week 6 at doses 0.1 to 3.0 mg/kg. The antigen specificity of the peripheral T cells that underwent clonal expansion was not determined. In the 0.1-3.0 mg/kg groups, partial responders had among the lowest normalized peripheral clonal expansion, particularly in CD8+ T cells. After ivuxolimab, CD8+ T cells had more expanded clones than CD4+ T cells on average.

Genomic DNA was extracted from sorted cells for sequencing of the TCRbeta CDR3 region. The immunoSEQ Assay was used to sequence the TCRbeta CDR3 regions. What TCRdb holds here is the immuneACCESS table cut down to in-frame rearrangements. Part of the clones is not present; checked against another copy, under half of the missing clones reflect an unresolved V gene, and the others are unexplained. This sample gives over 85,000 clones in total; approximately 89% of them show up just once. The ten top clones hold about 0.3% of the sample. This clone was seen once. The clone's antigen remains unknown. Per-nucleotide qualities are absent, and no much larger clonotype sits a single base away. Patients with autoimmune disease history or receiving systemic immunosuppression were excluded from the trial. Peripheral blood for TCR sequencing was drawn from every dose cohort at baseline, at cycle 4 day 1 and at cycle 7 day 1. The samples were drawn from a first-in-human, open-label, multicenter phase I dose-escalation trial of ivuxolimab. The trial enrolled adults with locally advanced or metastatic head and neck squamous cell, hepatocellular, melanoma or renal cell carcinoma. Before TCR sequencing, CD4+ T cells and CD8+ T cells from peripheral blood were sorted into separate populations.

The germline V gene supplies CDR1 SGHRS and CDR2 YFSETQ. The CDR3 has 14 amino acids, counting the end cysteine and phenylalanine. Of the read, only the CDR3 DNA is kept; its 42 bases are in frame from base 1. A distance of 7 bases separates the germline ends of V and J, which lose 0 bases and 1 base respectively. The clonotype comes from an adult with an advanced solid tumor such as melanoma, head and neck, liver or kidney cancer. Material: CD4+ or CD8+ T cells sorted from blood, obtained in a trial of the OX40 agonist ivuxolimab. Recombination joined TRBV5-1 with TRBJ1-1; TRBD1 is a weak D gene call, 5 bases matching. Read as DNA, the sequence is TGCGCCAGCAGCTTGGCAGGGCCGAACACTGAAGCTTTCTTT. Translated, it gives CASSLAGPNTEAFF.